These T cell receptor beta chains were read from a single sample in a study of T cells after yellow fever vaccination. From the 5' RACE reads, TCRdb called clonotypes with MiXCR, one entry per CDR3 protein. The data contain roughly 74,000 distinct CDR3 sequences, roughly 6.9% of them singletons. This specimen was CD8+ T cells sorted from PBMCs, taken roughly 5 days after the first yellow fever vaccination. The receptors derive from a man between 18 and 29 years old who received the YFV17D yellow fever vaccine. Each CDR3 is given with its conserved first and last residue.

TRBV4-1	CASSQDSTGQPQHF
TRBV7-9	CASSRDTGEEDTQYF
TRBV12-3/TRBV12-4	CASSLEEGVVWGEQFF
TRBV4-1	CASSQGPTGTGVYEQYF
TRBV6-2/TRBV6-3	CASRLRGGGNEQFF
TRBV5-5	CASSKPLYNEQFF
TRBV27	CASSLSGTGLIGELFF
TRBV11-2	CASSLVTGKFHEQFF
TRBV27	CASSLDQRLAGRNEQFF
TRBV5-1	CASSLYPDRTSKNTEAFF
TRBV4-1	CASSVTGTGYEQYF
TRBV20-1	CSARSLGTEAFF
TRBV7-8	CASSLGPLAYEQYF
TRBV14	CASSRARTSGSYNEQFF
TRBV7-9	CASSPRTGGREKLFF
TRBV27	CASTPRGWSSYEQYF
TRBV5-6	CASSLLVSYNEQFF
TRBV29-1	CSVGSRQGGETQYF
TRBV27	CASSFSFRGAAFF
TRBV7-9	CASSPRDGANTGELFF
TRBV20-1	CSARPRGNTEAFF
TRBV12-3/TRBV12-4	CASSLAGGPDTQYF
TRBV12-3/TRBV12-4	CASTRDSYEQYF
TRBV7-2	CASSQSPGATGELFF
TRBV5-4	CASSPSGVETQYF
TRBV19	CASSIVGGWSYNEQFF
TRBV7-9	CASSLLLTYEQYF
TRBV28	CASRGGATGELFF
TRBV6-5	CASSYSGRGGPYDEQFF